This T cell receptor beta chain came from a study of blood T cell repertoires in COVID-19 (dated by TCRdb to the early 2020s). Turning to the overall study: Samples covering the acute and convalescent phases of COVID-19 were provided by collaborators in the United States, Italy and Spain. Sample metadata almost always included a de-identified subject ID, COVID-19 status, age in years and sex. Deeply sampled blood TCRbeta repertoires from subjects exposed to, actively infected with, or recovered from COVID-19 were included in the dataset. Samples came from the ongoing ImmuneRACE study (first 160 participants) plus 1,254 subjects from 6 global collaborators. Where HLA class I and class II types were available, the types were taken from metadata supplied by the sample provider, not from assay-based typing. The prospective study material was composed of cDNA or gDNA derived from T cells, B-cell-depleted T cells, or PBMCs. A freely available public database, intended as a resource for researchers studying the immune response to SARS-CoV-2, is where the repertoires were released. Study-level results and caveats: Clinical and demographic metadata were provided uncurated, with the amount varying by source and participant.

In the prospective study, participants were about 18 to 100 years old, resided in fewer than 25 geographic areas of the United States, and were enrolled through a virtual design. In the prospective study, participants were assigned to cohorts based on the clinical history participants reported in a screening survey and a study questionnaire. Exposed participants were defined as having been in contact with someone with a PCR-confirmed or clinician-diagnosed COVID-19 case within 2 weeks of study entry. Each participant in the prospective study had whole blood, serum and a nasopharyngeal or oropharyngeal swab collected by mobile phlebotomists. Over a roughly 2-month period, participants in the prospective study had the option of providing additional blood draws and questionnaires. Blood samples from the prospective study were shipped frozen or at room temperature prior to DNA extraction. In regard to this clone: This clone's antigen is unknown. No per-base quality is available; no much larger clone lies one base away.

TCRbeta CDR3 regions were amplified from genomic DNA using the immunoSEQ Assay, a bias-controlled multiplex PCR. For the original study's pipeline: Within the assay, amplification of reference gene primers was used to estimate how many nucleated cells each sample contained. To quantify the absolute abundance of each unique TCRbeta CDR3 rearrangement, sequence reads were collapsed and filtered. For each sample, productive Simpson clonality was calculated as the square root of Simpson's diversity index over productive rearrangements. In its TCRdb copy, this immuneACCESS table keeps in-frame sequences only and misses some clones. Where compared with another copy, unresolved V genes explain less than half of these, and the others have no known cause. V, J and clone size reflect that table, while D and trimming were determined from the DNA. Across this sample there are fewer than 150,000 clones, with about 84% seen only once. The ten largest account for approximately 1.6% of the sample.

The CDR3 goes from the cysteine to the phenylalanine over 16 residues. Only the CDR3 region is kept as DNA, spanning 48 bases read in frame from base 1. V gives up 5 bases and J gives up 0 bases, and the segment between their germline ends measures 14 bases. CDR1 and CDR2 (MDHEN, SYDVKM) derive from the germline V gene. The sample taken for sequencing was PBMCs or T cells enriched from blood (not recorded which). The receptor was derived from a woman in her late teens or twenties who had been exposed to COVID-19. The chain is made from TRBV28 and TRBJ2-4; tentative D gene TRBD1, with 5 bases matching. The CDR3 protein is CASSPPGLGAKNIQYF. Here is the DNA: TGTGCCAGCAGTCCCCCAGGGTTGGGAGCCAAAAACATTCAGTACTTC. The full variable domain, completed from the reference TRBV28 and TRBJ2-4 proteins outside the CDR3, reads DVKVTQSSRYLVKRTGEKVFLECVQDMDHENMFWYRQDPGLGLRLIYFSYDVKMKEKGDIPEGYSVSREKKERFSLILESASTNQTSMYLCASSPPGLGAKNIQYFGAGTRLSVL.